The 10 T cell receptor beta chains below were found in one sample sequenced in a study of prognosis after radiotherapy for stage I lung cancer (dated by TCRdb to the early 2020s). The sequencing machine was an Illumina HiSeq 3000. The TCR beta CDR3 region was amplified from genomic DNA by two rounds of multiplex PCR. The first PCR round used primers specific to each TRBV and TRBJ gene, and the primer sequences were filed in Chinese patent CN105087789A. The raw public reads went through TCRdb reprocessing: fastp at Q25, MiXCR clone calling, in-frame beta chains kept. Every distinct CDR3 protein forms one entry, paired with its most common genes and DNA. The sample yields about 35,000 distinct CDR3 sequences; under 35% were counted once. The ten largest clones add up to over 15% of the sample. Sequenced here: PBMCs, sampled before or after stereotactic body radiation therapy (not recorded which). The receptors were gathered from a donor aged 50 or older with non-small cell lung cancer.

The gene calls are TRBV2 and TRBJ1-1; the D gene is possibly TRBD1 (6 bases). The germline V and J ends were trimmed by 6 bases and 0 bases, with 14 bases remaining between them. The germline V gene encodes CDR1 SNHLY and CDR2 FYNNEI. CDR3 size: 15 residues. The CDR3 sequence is CASRKRGAVNTEAFF. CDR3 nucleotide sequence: TGTGCCAGCAGAAAAAGGGGGGCGGTGAACACTGAAGCTTTCTTT.

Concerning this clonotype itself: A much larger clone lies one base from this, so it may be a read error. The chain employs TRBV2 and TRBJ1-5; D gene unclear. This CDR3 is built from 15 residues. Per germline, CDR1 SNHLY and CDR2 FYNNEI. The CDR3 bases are TGTGGCAGCGGTCTAAATATCGGGTCTTATCAGCCCCAGCATTTT. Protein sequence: CGSGLNIGSYQPQHF. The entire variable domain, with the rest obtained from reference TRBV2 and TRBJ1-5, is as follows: EPEVTQTPSHQVTQMGQEVILRCVPISNHLYFYWYRQILGQKVEFLVSFYNNEISEKSEIFDDQFSVERPDGSNFTLKIRSTKLEDSAMYFCGSGLNIGSYQPQHFGDGTRLSIL.

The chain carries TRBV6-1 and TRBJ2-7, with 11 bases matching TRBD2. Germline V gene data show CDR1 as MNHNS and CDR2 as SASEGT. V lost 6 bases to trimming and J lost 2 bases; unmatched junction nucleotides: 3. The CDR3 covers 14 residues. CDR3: CASRGTSGTYEQYF. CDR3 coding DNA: TGTGCCAGCAGGGGGACTAGCGGTACCTACGAGCAGTACTTC.

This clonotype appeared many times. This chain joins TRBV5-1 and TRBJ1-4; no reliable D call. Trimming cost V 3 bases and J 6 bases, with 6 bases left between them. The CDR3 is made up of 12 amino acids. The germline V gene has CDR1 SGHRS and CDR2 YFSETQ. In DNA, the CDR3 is TGCGCCAGCAGCTCCCCCTATGAAAAACTGTTTTTT. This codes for CASSSPYEKLFF.

CDR3 nucleotide sequence: TGTGCCAGCATCCTCGTTACAGGGACCTACAATGAGCAGTTCTTC. This translates into CASILVTGTYNEQFF. The chain has TRBV28 and TRBJ2-1; D is possibly TRBD1 (6 bases). Germline V gives CDR1 MDHEN, CDR2 SYDVKM. The V end was cut by 7 bases, the J end by 2 bases, with 15 bases between. This CDR3 contains 15 residues. The whole variable domain, remainder taken from reference TRBV28 and TRBJ2-1, is DVKVTQSSRYLVKRTGEKVFLECVQDMDHENMFWYRQDPGLGLRLIYFSYDVKMKEKGDIPEGYSVSREKKERFSLILESASTNQTSMYLCASILVTGTYNEQFFGPGTRLTVL.

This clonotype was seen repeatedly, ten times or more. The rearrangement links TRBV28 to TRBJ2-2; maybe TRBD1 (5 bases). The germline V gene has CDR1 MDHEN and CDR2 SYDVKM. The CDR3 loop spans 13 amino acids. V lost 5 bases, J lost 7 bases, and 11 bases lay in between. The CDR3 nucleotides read TGTGCCAGCAGTCGAAGGGGTGGCGGGGAGCTGTTTTTT. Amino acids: CASSRRGGGELFF.

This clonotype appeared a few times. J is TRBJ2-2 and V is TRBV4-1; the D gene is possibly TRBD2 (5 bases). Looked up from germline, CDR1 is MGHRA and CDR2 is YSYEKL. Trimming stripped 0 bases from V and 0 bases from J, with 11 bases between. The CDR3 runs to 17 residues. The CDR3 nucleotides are TGCGCCAGCAGCCAAGATAGAGCTAGCTCGAACACCGGGGAGCTGTTTTTT. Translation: CASSQDRASSNTGELFF.

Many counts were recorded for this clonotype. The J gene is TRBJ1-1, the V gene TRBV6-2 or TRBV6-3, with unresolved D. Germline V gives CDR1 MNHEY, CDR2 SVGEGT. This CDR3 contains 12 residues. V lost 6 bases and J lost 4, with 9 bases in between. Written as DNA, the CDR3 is TGTGCCAGCAGCCGGGAAGGCACTGAAGCTTTCTTT. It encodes CASSREGTEAFF.

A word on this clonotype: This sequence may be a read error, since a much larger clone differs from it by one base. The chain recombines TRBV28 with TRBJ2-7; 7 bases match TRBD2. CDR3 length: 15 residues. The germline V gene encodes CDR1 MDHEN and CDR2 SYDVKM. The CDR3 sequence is CASSGGGSVSWEQHF. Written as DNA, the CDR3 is TGTGCCAGCAGTGGGGGGGGGAGCGTGAGCTGGGAGCAGCACTTC.

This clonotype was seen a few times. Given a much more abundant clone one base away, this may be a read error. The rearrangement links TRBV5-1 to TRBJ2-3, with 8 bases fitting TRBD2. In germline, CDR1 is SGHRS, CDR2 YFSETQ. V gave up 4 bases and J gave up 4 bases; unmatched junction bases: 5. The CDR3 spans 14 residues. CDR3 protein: CASSPSGSPDTQYF. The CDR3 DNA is TGCGCCAGCAGCCCGAGCGGGAGTCCAGATACGCAGTATTTT. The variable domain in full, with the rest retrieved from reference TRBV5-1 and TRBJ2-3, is KAGVTQTPRYLIKTRGQQVTLSCSPISGHRSVSWYQQTPGQGLQFLFEYFSETQRNKGNFPGRFSGRQFSNSRSEMNVSTLELGDSALYLCASSPSGSPDTQYFGPGTRLTVL.